The 30 T cell receptor beta chains reported below all come from one sample, sequenced in a study of T cell responses to AZD1222 COVID-19 vaccine. TCRdb keeps only in-frame clones here, not all; method: immunoSEQ multiplex PCR. The top ten clones hold 16% of a sample with around 50,000 clones, about 90% of them seen once. Material: peripheral blood, obtained on day 0 of AZD1222 vaccination. The receptors derive from an adult in good health.

This clone has more than one count but fewer than ten. The chain carries TRBV29-1 and TRBJ1-2; perhaps TRBD1 as D (6 bases). Per germline, CDR1 SQVTM and CDR2 ANQGSEA. Trimming took 6 bases from V and 8 from J, leaving 22 bases between them. The length of the CDR3 is 14 residues. CDR3 bases: TGCAGCGTCGGAGACCCCTTACAGGGTCGCGGCTACACCTTC. Encoded protein: CSVGDPLQGRGYTF.

The rearrangement links TRBV30 to TRBJ1-5, with 7 nucleotides matching TRBD1. Germline CDR1 and CDR2: GTSNPN and SVGIG (reference sequence). J was trimmed by 6 bases and V by 3 bases; bases with no gene match: 8. This CDR3 region has 14 residues. The CDR3 here is CAWSLRQGGQPQHF. The CDR3 bases are TGTGCCTGGAGCCTAAGACAGGGAGGTCAGCCCCAGCATTTT.

The chain joins TRBV30 to TRBJ2-7; D is unclear. This CDR3 region has 14 residues. The V gene lost 2 bases and the J gene lost 5 bases, with 16 bases spanning the gap. CDR1 is GTSNPN and CDR2 is SVGIG in the germline V gene (reference sequence). The DNA of the CDR3 is TGTGCCTGGAGTAAAAAATTAAGGCAAGACGAGCAGTACTTC. Translated, it gives CAWSKKLRQDEQYF.

The chain joins TRBV27 to TRBJ1-1, with 8 bases lining up with TRBD1. There are 15 residues in the CDR3. Looked up from germline, CDR1 is MNHEY and CDR2 is SMNVEV (reference sequence). The J segment lost 4 bases and the V segment lost 7 bases, leaving 11 bases of the junction unmatched. The CDR3 DNA reads TGTGCCAGCAACGCTCAGGGGGCGTTAAGCACTGAAGCTTTCTTT. It yields the protein CASNAQGALSTEAFF.

This chain joins TRBV2 and TRBJ1-5, with a weak D call TRBD1 (5 bases). The CDR3 spans 12 residues. V lost 7 bases and J lost 5, with 9 bases in between. CDR1 SNHLY and CDR2 FYNNEI come from the germline V gene. CDR3 bases: TGTGCCAGCAAGGACACGGATCAGCCCCAGCATTTT. It specifies CASKDTDQPQHF.

This chain joins TRBV13 and TRBJ2-3; the match to TRBD2 covers 10 bases. Germline-derived CDR1 and CDR2 are PRHDT and FYEKMQ (reference sequence). V shed 2 bases and J 6 bases; nucleotides not matched to a gene: 8. CDR3 length: 16 amino acids. CDR3 DNA sequence: TGTGCCAGCAGCTTAAGGCCTAGCGGGAGTCTTGATACGCAGTATTTT. This gives the protein CASSLRPSGSLDTQYF.

The rearrangement links TRBV7-9 to TRBJ2-3; TRBD2 aligns across 8 bases. The CDR3 is 15 residues long. The V gene end was trimmed by 2 bases and the J gene end by 3 bases; junction bases not matched to a gene: 4. Germline assignment: CDR1 SEHNR and CDR2 FQNEAQ (reference sequence). The CDR3 nucleotides read TGTGCCAGCAGCTTAAAAGCGGGAGCAACAGATACGCAGTATTTT. The encoded protein is CASSLKAGATDTQYF.

This clone was seen a single time. The CDR3 region has the DNA TGTGCCAGCAGTTTTTTATTAGGTAGCGGGAGTTACAATGAGCAGTTCTTC. Its protein product is CASSFLLGSGSYNEQFF. The chain carries TRBV28 and TRBJ2-1; 9 bases match TRBD2. The CDR3 totals 17 residues. V gave up 3 bases and J gave up 4 bases; unmatched junction bases: 10. Germline V gives CDR1 MDHEN, CDR2 SYDVKM.

The sample holds one count of this clone. This sequence joins TRBV9 and TRBJ2-1; D tentatively reads TRBD1 or TRBD2 (5 bases each). V dropped 2 bases and J dropped 6 bases, with 12 bases sitting between them. This CDR3 has 14 residues. CDR1 and CDR2 from the germline V gene are SGDLS and YYNGEE. The CDR3 is CASSVGTTSNEQFF. The CDR3 bases are TGTGCCAGCAGCGTCGGGACGACCTCCAATGAGCAGTTCTTC. Combining the CDR3 with reference TRBV9 and TRBJ2-1 gives the whole variable domain DSGVTQTPKHLITATGQRVTLRCSPRSGDLSVYWYQQSLDQGLQFLIQYYNGEERAKGNILERFSAQQFPDLHSELNLSSLELGDSALYFCASSVGTTSNEQFFGPGTRLTVL.

V is TRBV30 and J is TRBJ1-1, with D hard to call. V lost 2 bases, J lost 3 bases, and 13 bases lay in between. CDR3 length: 14 residues. Germline values: CDR1 GTSNPN, CDR2 SVGIG (reference sequence). The CDR3 loop is CAWSYIGLDTEAFF. In nucleotides, the CDR3 is TGTGCCTGGAGTTATATCGGGTTGGACACTGAAGCTTTCTTT.

The chain is built from TRBV6-5 and TRBJ2-2, with D perhaps matching TRBD1 or TRBD2 (5 bases each). Looked up from germline, CDR1 is MNHEY and CDR2 is SVGAGI. Trimming removed 4 bases at V and 2 bases at J, with 8 bases between. CDR3 length: 14 residues. CDR3 bases: TGTGCCAGCAGTTTCGGGGCCAACACCGGGGAGCTGTTTTTT. Translating gives CASSFGANTGELFF.

The chain joins TRBV7-8 to TRBJ2-3, with TRBD2 as a possible D gene (5 bases). The CDR3 totals 17 residues. The germline gives CDR1 SGHVS, CDR2 FQNEAQ. With 0 bases removed from V and 4 bases from J, the gap between germline ends came to 17 bases. This CDR3 is CASSLARLAILSDTQYF. The CDR3 DNA is TGTGCCAGCAGCTTAGCCCGTCTAGCTATCCTATCAGATACGCAGTATTTT.

The chain employs TRBV4-2 and TRBJ2-1, with 7 nucleotides matching TRBD2. Germline-derived CDR1 and CDR2 are LGHNA and YNFKEQ. The V segment lost 1 base and the J segment 5 bases; nucleotides outside the gene matches: 5. This CDR3 is 15 amino acids long. CDR3 in amino acids: CASSQVPTSDNEQFF. CDR3 nucleotide sequence: TGTGCCAGCAGCCAAGTTCCTACTAGCGACAATGAGCAGTTCTTC.

V gene TRBV29-1 combines with J gene TRBJ2-7, with 8 bases aligning to TRBD2. With V trimmed by 4 bases and J by 1 base, 6 bases remained unmatched. This CDR3 region has 14 residues. Germline assignment: CDR1 SQVTM and CDR2 ANQGSEA. The CDR3 is CSVVGGDPSYEQYF. In DNA form, the CDR3 reads TGCAGCGTTGTCGGGGGGGATCCGTCCTACGAGCAGTACTTC.

The chain is built from TRBV7-2 and TRBJ2-2, with D unclear. Germline V gene lookup returns CDR1 SGHTA and CDR2 FQGNSA. V was clipped by 1 base and J by 0 bases, with 9 bases between them. CDR3 length: 16 residues. CDR3: CASSLDYYTNTGELFF. CDR3 nucleotides: TGTGCCAGCAGCTTAGACTACTATACGAACACCGGGGAGCTGTTTTTT.

This chain uses TRBV5-4 with TRBJ1-3, with D unclear. Trimming stripped 2 bases from V and 3 bases from J, with 9 bases between. Germline CDR1 SGHNT, CDR2 YYREEE (reference sequence). This CDR3 region has 14 residues. The CDR3 is CASSLDGSGNTIYF. In DNA, the CDR3 is TGTGCCAGCAGCTTAGACGGAAGTGGAAACACCATATATTTT. Supplemented by reference TRBV5-4 and TRBJ1-3, the full variable domain reads ETGVTQSPTHLIKTRGQQVTLRCSSQSGHNTVSWYQQALGQGPQFIFQYYREEENGRGNFPPRFSGLQFPNYSSELNVNALELDDSALYLCASSLDGSGNTIYFGEGSWLTVV.

The chain couples TRBV24-1 to TRBJ1-1; D not resolved. Germline V gives CDR1 KGHDR, CDR2 SFDVKD. V shed 2 bases and J shed 1 base, with 10 bases lying between them. The CDR3 has 15 residues. The DNA for the CDR3 is TGTGCCACCAGTGATTCTAGGGCAGGGAACACTGAAGCTTTCTTT. Protein: CATSDSRAGNTEAFF.

CDR3 amino acids: CSVDETGVEKLFF. For the CDR3, the DNA is TGCAGCGTTGATGAGACAGGGGTTGAAAAACTGTTTTTT. This chain connects TRBV29-1 to TRBJ1-4, with 8 nucleotides matching TRBD1. From germline, CDR1 is SQVTM and CDR2 ANQGSEA. Trimming at V came to 3 bases and at J to 7 bases, leaving 4 bases not matched to a gene. This CDR3 spans 13 amino acids.

This sequence joins TRBV14 and TRBJ2-1; D unclear. V lost 1 base and J lost 2, with 6 bases in between. CDR3 length equals 14 residues. Looked up from germline, CDR1 is SGHDN and CDR2 is FVKESK. CDR3 DNA sequence: TGTGCCAGCAGCCAAGGGATTCCCTACAATGAGCAGTTCTTC. Translated: CASSQGIPYNEQFF.

This rearrangement joins TRBV5-6 to TRBJ1-1, with TRBD1 identical over 7 bases. After removal of 4 bases from V and 1 base from J, the junction contained 13 bases not matched to a gene. In germline, CDR1 is SGHDT, CDR2 YYEEEE. The CDR3 consists of 17 residues. The CDR3 region is CASSPGTETSPNTEAFF. The CDR3 bases are TGTGCCAGCAGCCCCGGGACAGAAACCTCCCCGAACACTGAAGCTTTCTTT. Full variable domain (outside the CDR3, taken from reference TRBV5-6 and TRBJ1-1): DAGVTQSPTHLIKTRGQQVTLRCSPKSGHDTVSWYQQALGQGPQFIFQYYEEEERQRGNFPDRFSGHQFPNYSSELNVNALLLGDSALYLCASSPGTETSPNTEAFFGQGTRLTVV.

J is TRBJ1-1 and V is TRBV6-5; 7 nucleotides line up with TRBD1. J was trimmed by 0 bases and V by 6 bases; bases with no gene match: 4. Germline-derived CDR1 and CDR2 are MNHEY and SVGAGI. CDR3 length equals 14 residues. The CDR3 protein is CASRRGQLNTEAFF. CDR3 sequence (DNA): TGTGCCAGCAGGCGGGGACAGTTGAACACTGAAGCTTTCTTT.

On this clone: This sequence may be a read error, since a much larger clone differs from it by one base. The chain employs TRBV6-4 and TRBJ2-3; 11 bases align to TRBD2. The CDR3 has 15 amino acids. With 5 bases clipped from V and 0 bases from J, the junction kept 1 base outside the gene matches. Germline V gene lookup returns CDR1 MRHNA and CDR2 SNTAGT. The CDR3 spells CASSRTSGSTDTQYF. The CDR3 DNA sequence: TGTGCCAGCAGTAGGACTAGCGGGAGCACAGATACGCAGTATTTT.

CDR3 DNA sequence: TGCGCCAGCAGCCAAGATGGGGCGACAGGGATCGAGCAGTACTTC. It yields the protein CASSQDGATGIEQYF. The chain recombines TRBV4-3 with TRBJ2-7; TRBD1 aligns across 7 bases. Germline assignment: CDR1 LGHNA and CDR2 YSLEER. After removal of 0 bases from V and 6 bases from J, the junction contained 8 bases not matched to a gene. CDR3 size: 15 residues.

The genes are TRBV9 and TRBJ2-4; either TRBD1 or TRBD2 may fit D (5 bases each). CDR1 is SGDLS, CDR2 YYNGEE, per germline. This CDR3 region has 15 residues. Between the trimmed V and J ends, which lost 0 bases and 2 bases, there was a span of 9 bases. The CDR3 DNA reads TGTGCCAGCAGCGTAGATGGGGGAACCAAAAACATTCAGTACTTC. It codes for CASSVDGGTKNIQYF.

This rearrangement joins TRBV5-1 to TRBJ2-7; possibly TRBD2 for D (5 bases). V was pared by 7 bases and J by 0 bases, with 14 bases between. Germline-derived CDR1 and CDR2 are SGHRS and YFSETQ. The CDR3 runs 14 residues. CDR3 amino acids: CASGIAGGSYEQYF. The CDR3 DNA is TGCGCCAGCGGTATCGCGGGCGGCTCCTACGAGCAGTACTTC.

The chain carries TRBV5-6 and TRBJ2-3; tentative D call: TRBD2 (5 bases). The CDR3 is 16 amino acids. Germline V gene sequence: CDR1 SGHDT, CDR2 YYEEEE. Trimming cost V 0 bases and J 2 bases, with 13 bases left between them. The CDR3 DNA follows: TGTGCCAGCAGCTTGGCCGGGGTGGCTCACACAGATACGCAGTATTTT. Translated: CASSLAGVAHTDTQYF.

The rearrangement joins TRBV28 to TRBJ2-3; 12 positions match TRBD2. Germline assignment: CDR1 MDHEN and CDR2 SYDVKM. This CDR3 has 15 amino acids. V dropped 9 bases and J dropped 0; count of bases not matched to a gene: 4. CDR3 sequence: CASSLAGGSTDTQYF. The CDR3 bases are TGTGCCAGTTCCCTAGCGGGAGGGAGCACAGATACGCAGTATTTT.

The chain joins TRBV12-3 or TRBV12-4 to TRBJ2-1, with D hard to call. Trimming cost V 3 bases and J 7 bases, with 4 bases left between them. This CDR3 has 11 residues. The CDR3 is CASSFLNEQFF. In DNA form, the CDR3 reads TGTGCCAGCAGTTTTTTGAATGAGCAGTTCTTC.

The V call is TRBV6-5, the J call TRBJ1-1; 12 bases match TRBD1. Looked up from germline, CDR1 is MNHEY and CDR2 is SVGAGI. The CDR3 is made up of 14 amino acids. V lost 6 bases, J lost 6 bases, and 5 bases stayed unmatched. CDR3 amino acids: CASSRDRGQSEAFF. The CDR3 nucleotides read TGTGCCAGCAGCCGGGACAGGGGGCAATCTGAAGCTTTCTTT.

This clone was seen more than once but under ten times. The chain couples TRBV6-5 to TRBJ2-7; maybe TRBD2 (6 bases). Germline loops: CDR1 MNHEY, CDR2 SVGAGI. V lost 2 bases and J 2 bases, leaving 13 bases between the germline ends. The CDR3 runs to 15 residues. The CDR3 loop reads CASSYDGGTAYEQYF. The CDR3 bases are TGTGCCAGCAGTTACGACGGCGGGACCGCCTACGAGCAGTACTTC.